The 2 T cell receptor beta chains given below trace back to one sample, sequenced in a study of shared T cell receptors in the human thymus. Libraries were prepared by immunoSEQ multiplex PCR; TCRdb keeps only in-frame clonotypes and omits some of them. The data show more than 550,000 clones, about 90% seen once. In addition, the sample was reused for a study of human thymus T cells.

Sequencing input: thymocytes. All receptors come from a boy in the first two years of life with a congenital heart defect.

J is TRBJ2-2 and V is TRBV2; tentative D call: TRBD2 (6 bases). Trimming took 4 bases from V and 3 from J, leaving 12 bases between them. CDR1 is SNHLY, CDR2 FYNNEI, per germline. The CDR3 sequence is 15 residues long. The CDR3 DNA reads TGTGCCAGCAGTGGGAGGGAGGTTGACACCGGGGAGCTGTTTTTT. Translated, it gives CASSGREVDTGELFF.

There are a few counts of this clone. The DNA of the CDR3 is TGTGCTAGTGGTTTGTTCGGAGGTAGCACAGATACGCAGTATTTT. It is translated as CASGLFGGSTDTQYF. The J gene is TRBJ2-3, the V gene TRBV12-5, with a possible D match to TRBD2 (5 bases). CDR3 length: 15 amino acids. CDR1 LGHNT and CDR2 FRNRAP come from the germline V gene. Trimming left V 2 bases short and J 0 bases short, with 9 bases between.